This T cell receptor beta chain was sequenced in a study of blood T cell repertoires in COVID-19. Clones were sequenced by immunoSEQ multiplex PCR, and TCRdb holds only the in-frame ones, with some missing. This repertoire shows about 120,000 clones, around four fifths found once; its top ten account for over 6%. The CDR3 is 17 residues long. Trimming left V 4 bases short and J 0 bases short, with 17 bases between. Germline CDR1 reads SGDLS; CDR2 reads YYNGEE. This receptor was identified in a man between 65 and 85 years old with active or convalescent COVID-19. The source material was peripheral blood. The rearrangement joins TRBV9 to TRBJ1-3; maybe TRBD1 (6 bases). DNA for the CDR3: TGTGCCAGCAGCCCGGGGGGGCGCGTCCTCTCTGGAAACACCATATATTTT. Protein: CASSPGGRVLSGNTIYF.